Below are 3 T cell receptor beta chains sequenced from a single sample in a study of blood T cell repertoires in COVID-19. Using immunoSEQ multiplex PCR, the repertoire was profiled, and TCRdb retains in-frame clones only, with some absent. The sample includes 250,000 to 400,000 clones, about 91% of them seen just once. The sample comprised peripheral blood. These TCRs come from a woman in her 30s with COVID-19, enrolled during active disease.

V is TRBV11-2 and J is TRBJ2-2; 10 bases align to TRBD2. Germline V lookup: CDR1 SGHAT, CDR2 FQNNGV. This CDR3 spans 17 amino acids. The trim removed 5 bases at V and 0 bases at J, leaving 6 bases unmatched. For the CDR3, the DNA is TGTGCCAGCAGCCGGGTAGCGGGGGGTACGAACACCGGGGAGCTGTTTTTT. Protein product: CASSRVAGGTNTGELFF.

This clone was picked up one time. The chain has TRBV7-8 and TRBJ1-1; D gene ambiguous. V was pared by 1 base and J by 3 bases, with 6 bases between. CDR1 SGHVS and CDR2 FQNEAQ come from the germline V gene. The CDR3 consists of 13 residues. The CDR3, as DNA: TGTGCCAGCAGCTTAGATGGCTACACTGAAGCTTTCTTT. Translating gives CASSLDGYTEAFF. Filled out from reference TRBV7-8 and TRBJ1-1, the complete variable domain reads GAGVSQSPRYKVAKRGQDVALRCDPISGHVSLFWYQQALGQGPEFLTYFQNEAQLDKSGLPSDRFFAERPEGSVSTLKIQRTQQEDSAVYLCASSLDGYTEAFFGQGTRLTVV.

This sequence joins TRBV9 and TRBJ1-6, with 9 bases matching TRBD1. CDR1 and CDR2 from the germline V gene are SGDLS and YYNGEE. This CDR3 is 15 amino acids long. The junction had 5 bases not matched to a gene; V was cut back by 4 bases and J by 6 bases. The CDR3 loop reads CASSTGTGCNSPLHF. The DNA of the CDR3 is TGTGCCAGCAGCACCGGGACAGGGTGTAATTCACCCCTCCACTTT.